The 26 T cell receptor beta chains given below trace back to one sample, sequenced in a study of CD8+CD57+ T cells in acquired aplastic anemia. Profiling of TCR beta VDJ combinations and CDR3 sequences used genomic DNA as template. TCRdb called the reads again in MiXCR, with one record for every CDR3 protein. Among 150,000 to 200,000 distinct CDR3 sequences listed, 35% to 55% were seen once. The sample was sorted CD4+, CD8+, or CD8+CD57+ T cells (not recorded which) from PBMCs. These receptors were collected from a human donor in good health.

This clonotype showed up just once. V and J are TRBV7-8 and TRBJ1-5, with 7 bases that match TRBD1. With 5 bases clipped from V and 1 base from J, the junction kept 8 bases outside the gene matches. The CDR3 runs 16 residues. CDR1 is SGHVS, CDR2 FQNEAQ, per germline. This CDR3 reads CASSRTRDSSNQPQHF. Written as DNA, the CDR3 is TGTGCCAGCAGCCGCACCCGGGACAGCAGCAATCAGCCCCAGCATTTT.

The CDR3 loop is CASSLASTANTEAFF. CDR3 DNA sequence: TGTGCCAGCAGCTTAGCTTCCACAGCGAACACTGAAGCTTTCTTT. The V and J genes are TRBV7-9 and TRBJ1-1; no firm D call. The germline V gene has CDR1 SEHNR and CDR2 FQNEAQ (reference sequence). Trimming pared 0 bases from V and 1 base from J, leaving 9 bases between. This CDR3 has 15 amino acids.

Details on this clonotype: This may arise from a read error, as a much more abundant clone is one base away. This chain connects TRBV4-3 to TRBJ2-7; TRBD1 or TRBD2 may be the D gene (5 bases each). CDR1 and CDR2 (germline): LGHNA, YSLEER. Between the trimmed V and J ends, which lost 3 bases and 4 bases, there was a span of 16 bases. This CDR3 region has 15 residues. This CDR3 reads CASSQYLRGTYEQYF. CDR3 in DNA: TGCGCCAGCAGCCAGTACCTCCGGGGCACTTACGAGCAGTACTTC.

This clonotype was observed a handful of times. V is TRBV20-1 and J is TRBJ1-1, with unresolved D. This CDR3 spans 14 amino acids. Germline-derived CDR1 and CDR2 are DFQATT and SNEGSKA (reference sequence). Trimming took off 2 bases at V and 5 bases at J, with 15 bases between the two ends. The CDR3 nucleotides are TGCAGTGCTAGACGAAACAGAGGAGGAACTGAAGCTTTCTTT. The encoded protein is CSARRNRGGTEAFF.

To note about this clonotype: This clone may be a read error of a much larger clone one base away. The CDR3 carries no conserved terminal phenylalanine or tryptophan, so it likely arises from a read error. The chain carries TRBV12-3 or TRBV12-4 and TRBJ1-5; D is possibly TRBD1 (6 bases). V lost 1 base, J lost 2 bases, and 6 bases lay in between. The CDR3 is 14 amino acids. DNA for the CDR3: TGTGCCAGCAGTTTAGACAGGGGCAATCAGCCCCAGCATCTT. The encoded protein is CASSLDRGNQPQHL.

The table lists this clonotype with a few counts. This chain uses TRBV28 with TRBJ2-1; perhaps TRBD1 as D (6 bases). Germline V CDR1 and CDR2: MDHEN, SYDVKM. This CDR3 has 15 residues. V gave up 6 bases and J gave up 4 bases, with 16 bases separating them. The CDR3 reads CASSPFRTAYNEQFF. The CDR3 DNA is TGTGCCAGCAGCCCGTTTAGGACAGCTTACAATGAGCAGTTCTTC.

This chain joins TRBV2 and TRBJ2-1, with D perhaps TRBD1 (6 bases). The V and J ends lost 6 bases and 7 bases respectively, with 10 bases between them. The germline V gene encodes CDR1 SNHLY and CDR2 FYNNEI. The CDR3 is 12 amino acids. CDR3 nucleotides: TGTGCCAGCAGGCGCCAGGGGAATGAGCAGTTCTTC. This codes for CASRRQGNEQFF.

This clonotype was counted only a few times. The junction differs from germline at one of its ends, possibly a read error. The rearrangement links TRBV18 to TRBJ2-3; D might be TRBD2 (6 bases). There are 15 residues in the CDR3. Germline V lookup: CDR1 KGHSH, CDR2 LQKENI. For the CDR3, the DNA is TGTGCCAGCTCCACGCCCGGGGGAAGCACGGATACGCAGTATTTT. Amino acid sequence: CASSTPGGSTDTQYF.

This clonotype was recorded many times. CDR3 in DNA: TGTGCCAGCAGCCTGGACAGGCTAGGGGGACGCGAGCAGTACTTC. Amino acids: CASSLDRLGGREQYF. The chain is built from TRBV28 and TRBJ2-7; TRBD1 matches 7 bases. The CDR3 is 15 residues long. CDR1 MDHEN and CDR2 SYDVKM come from the germline V gene. Germline trimming cut 6 bases from V and 6 bases from J; bases unmatched to any gene: 14. Full variable domain (remainder filled in from reference TRBV28 and TRBJ2-7): DVKVTQSSRYLVKRTGEKVFLECVQDMDHENMFWYRQDPGLGLRLIYFSYDVKMKEKGDIPEGYSVSREKKERFSLILESASTNQTSMYLCASSLDRLGGREQYFGPGTRLTVT.

This clonotype was seen many times. This sequence joins TRBV20-1 and TRBJ1-2; D call uncertain. CDR3 length: 12 residues. The ends were cut back, 2 bases at V and 8 bases at J, with 12 bases in the middle. Germline V CDR1 and CDR2: DFQATT, SNEGSKA (reference sequence). The CDR3 protein is CSARRQMEGYTF. The CDR3 region has the DNA TGCAGTGCTAGACGGCAGATGGAAGGCTACACCTTC.

This clonotype was seen once. Here the CDR3 reads CSARAGGRKQFF. In nucleotides, the CDR3 is TGCAGTGCTAGAGCCGGGGGCAGAAAGCAGTTCTTC. The chain has TRBV20-1 and TRBJ2-1, with D perhaps TRBD1 or TRBD2 (6 bases each). In germline, CDR1 is DFQATT, CDR2 SNEGSKA (reference sequence). The CDR3 totals 12 residues. The V and J ends lost 1 base and 11 bases respectively, with 12 bases between them.

The sample holds many counts of this clonotype. CDR3 sequence reads: CAIRTGTDNEQFF. DNA of the CDR3: TGTGCCATCAGAACCGGGACAGACAATGAGCAGTTCTTC. This chain uses TRBV10-3 with TRBJ2-1; 7 bases match TRBD1. This CDR3 is 13 amino acids long. The V and J ends lost 6 bases and 5 bases, in that order; junction bases with no gene match: 4. The germline CDR1 and CDR2 sequences are ENHRY and SYGVKD.

This rearrangement joins TRBV12-3 or TRBV12-4 to TRBJ2-7; perhaps D is TRBD1 or TRBD2 (6 bases each). With 8 bases removed from V and 5 bases from J, the gap between germline ends came to 13 bases. The CDR3 loop spans 12 amino acids. The CDR3 here is CASGGGKDEQYF. The CDR3, as DNA: TGTGCCAGCGGAGGGGGAAAGGACGAGCAGTACTTC.

This clonotype occurred a few times. The gene calls are TRBV5-8 and TRBJ1-5, with 8 bases matching TRBD1. This CDR3 region has 17 residues. Germline CDR1 is SGHTS and CDR2 is YDEGEE. The V and J ends lost 3 bases and 3 bases, in that order; junction bases with no gene match: 11. The CDR3 protein is CASSYNYLQGVNQPQHF. Written as DNA, the CDR3 is TGTGCCAGCAGCTACAATTACCTACAGGGGGTCAATCAGCCCCAGCATTTT. The full variable domain, its missing parts supplied by reference TRBV5-8 and TRBJ1-5, is EAGVTQSPTHLIKTRGQQATLRCSPISGHTSVYWYQQALGLGLQFLLWYDEGEERNRGNFPPRFSGRQFPNYSSELNVNALELEDSALYLCASSYNYLQGVNQPQHFGDGTRLSIL.

The chain carries TRBV7-2 and TRBJ1-2; 7 bases line up with TRBD1. Germline V CDR1 and CDR2: SGHTA, FQGNSA. V lost 4 bases and J lost 4; bases outside the gene matches: 6. The CDR3 extends over 14 amino acids. CDR3 DNA sequence: TGTGCCAGCAGCTCGCAGACAGGGACCTATGGCTACACCTTC. Translated, it gives CASSSQTGTYGYTF.

To note about this clonotype: This is likely a read error, given that the CDR3 carries no conserved phenylalanine or tryptophan at its end. It is unclear where the CDR3 begins or ends on the DNA, so no DNA is shown, and the CDR3 is as TCRdb lists it. The chain is built from TRBV7-3 and TRBJ2-7. Germline V gene lookup returns CDR1 SGHTA and CDR2 FQGTGA. With termini counted, the CDR3 has 8 amino acids. CDR3 sequence: CASSPEHL.

The chain links TRBV28 to TRBJ1-4; maybe TRBD1 (5 bases). Trimming removed 5 bases from V and 5 bases from J, with 21 bases in between. CDR1 MDHEN and CDR2 SYDVKM come from the germline V gene. CDR3 length equals 17 residues. CDR3 nucleotides: TGTGCCAGCAGTGAAACCATCACTGGGACGGGGAATGAAAAACTGTTTTTT. Its translation: CASSETITGTGNEKLFF.

V is TRBV7-2 and J is TRBJ2-7; D is perhaps TRBD1 (5 bases). Germline V CDR1 and CDR2: SGHTA, FQGNSA. V was pared by 3 bases and J by 6 bases, with 12 bases between. The CDR3 runs to 13 residues. CDR3 region: CASSFGLRGEQYF. Here the CDR3 DNA reads TGTGCCAGCAGCTTTGGCCTTAGGGGCGAGCAGTACTTC.

This clonotype was detected many times. This sequence joins TRBV7-3 and TRBJ2-2; no definite D call. V lost 1 base and J 1 base, leaving 10 bases between the germline ends. The CDR3 contains 16 residues. The germline V gene encodes CDR1 SGHTA and CDR2 FQGTGA. CDR3 region: CASSLISSQNTGELFF. CDR3 in DNA: TGTGCCAGCAGCTTAATCTCTAGTCAGAACACCGGGGAGCTGTTTTTT.

This clonotype has at least ten counts. This sequence joins TRBV2 and TRBJ2-5; 8 nucleotides line up with TRBD1. Germline V CDR1 and CDR2: SNHLY, FYNNEI. The V segment lost 6 bases and the J segment 5 bases; nucleotides outside the gene matches: 11. The CDR3 loop spans 15 amino acids. The chain's CDR3 is CASSRSTGVAETQYF. CDR3 coding DNA: TGTGCCAGCAGCCGTTCGACAGGGGTTGCGGAGACCCAGTACTTC.

This clonotype has a count of ten or more. The chain employs TRBV10-3 and TRBJ2-1; D unclear. The V end was cut by 2 bases, the J end by 7 bases, with 12 bases between. Per the germline V gene, CDR1 is ENHRY and CDR2 is SYGVKD. CDR3 size: 14 residues. CDR3 residues: CAISEAPASNEQFF. DNA for the CDR3: TGTGCCATCAGTGAGGCACCGGCATCGAATGAGCAGTTCTTC.

V usage is TRBV20-1 and J usage is TRBJ2-7; D possibly corresponds to TRBD1 (5 bases). The CDR3 is made up of 13 amino acids. V was shortened by 1 base and J by 6 bases, with 13 bases between the two germline ends. The germline CDR1 and CDR2 sequences are DFQATT and SNEGSKA (reference sequence). DNA of the CDR3: TGCAGTGCTAGAGGCGGACATTCGGGCGAGCAGTACTTC. It yields the protein CSARGGHSGEQYF.

This clonotype was counted at least ten times. The J gene is TRBJ2-3, the V gene TRBV12-3 or TRBV12-4; 8 nucleotides agree with TRBD1. The CDR3 consists of 14 residues. V lost 3 bases to trimming and J lost 1 base; unmatched junction nucleotides: 0. The CDR3 sequence is CASSLDRGTDTQYF. The CDR3, as DNA: TGTGCCAGCAGTTTGGACAGGGGCACAGATACGCAGTATTTT.

The CDR3 DNA is TGTGCCAGTAGGAGGACAGAAAAAAGGACTAATGAAAAACTGTTTTTT. Translating it yields CASRRTEKRTNEKLFF. The chain is built from TRBV19 and TRBJ1-4; D perhaps matches TRBD1 (6 bases). Germline values: CDR1 LNHDA, CDR2 SQIVND (reference sequence). Trimming took off 6 bases at V and 2 bases at J, with 16 bases between the two ends. This CDR3 region has 16 residues.

In its sample, this clonotype was seen a few times. Since a much larger clone is just one base distant, this may be a read error. J is TRBJ1-5 and V is TRBV19, with D unclear. V shed 5 bases and J shed 9 bases, with 11 bases lying between them. The CDR3 covers 12 residues. Germline-derived CDR1 and CDR2 are LNHDA and SQIVND (reference sequence). The CDR3 is CASSVSQGPQHF. In nucleotides, the CDR3 is TGTGCCAGTAGTGTAAGTCAAGGGCCCCAGCATTTT. The full variable domain, with the rest looked up from reference TRBV19 and TRBJ1-5, is DGGITQSPKYLFRKEGQNVTLSCEQNLNHDAMYWYRQDPGQGLRLIYYSQIVNDFQKGDIAEGYSVSREKKESFPLTVTSAQKNPTAFYLCASSVSQGPQHFGDGTRLSIL.

The chain carries TRBV4-1 and TRBJ1-1; TRBD1 is a possible D gene (5 bases). Germline CDR1 and CDR2: MGHRA and YSYEKL. This CDR3 is built from 13 residues. The V end was cut by 4 bases, the J end by 3 bases, with 9 bases between. The CDR3 DNA sequence: TGCGCCAGCAGCCGCGGGGGTGACACTGAAGCTTTCTTT. It yields the protein CASSRGGDTEAFF.